The clone carrying this TCR beta chain was found a few times. What it binds is unknown. This specimen belongs to a study of T cells in localized non-small cell lung cancer. General study points: Within adjacent lung there appeared a median 57 of the top 100 tumor clones. Clonality peaked in uninvolved adjacent lung rather than tumor. Heterogeneity is still possible, as just one tumor region was sequenced.

Sequenced by immunoSEQ multiplex PCR; TCRdb stores in-frame clones only, minus some. The table lists some 50,000 clones, over 80% of them singletons. V lost 0 bases and J 2 bases, leaving 11 bases between the germline ends. The CDR3 covers 15 residues. The germline V gene has CDR1 SGHRS and CDR2 YFSETQ. The specimen comprised peripheral blood mononuclear cells, sampled before any cancer treatment. The chain has TRBV5-1 and TRBJ1-2; D is possibly TRBD1 (6 bases). The source is a man aged 35-69 years with stage III lung adenocarcinoma. The CDR3 protein is CASSLEGTTNYGYTF. DNA of the CDR3: TGCGCCAGCAGCTTGGAGGGGACAACCAACTATGGCTACACCTTC.